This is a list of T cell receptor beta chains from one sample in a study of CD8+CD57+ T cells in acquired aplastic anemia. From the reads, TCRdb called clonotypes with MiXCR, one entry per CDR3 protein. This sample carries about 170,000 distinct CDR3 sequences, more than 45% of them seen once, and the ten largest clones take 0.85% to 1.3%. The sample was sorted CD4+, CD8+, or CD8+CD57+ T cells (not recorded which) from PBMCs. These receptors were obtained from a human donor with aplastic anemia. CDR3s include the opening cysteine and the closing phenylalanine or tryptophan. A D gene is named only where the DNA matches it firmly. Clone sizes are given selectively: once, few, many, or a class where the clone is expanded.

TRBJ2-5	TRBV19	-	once	CASSTGLRETQYF	TGTGCCAGTAGTACTGGACTGAGAGAGACCCAGTACTTC
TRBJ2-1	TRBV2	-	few	CASMWDGKDNEQFF	TGTGCCAGCATGTGGGACGGCAAAGACAATGAGCAGTTCTTC
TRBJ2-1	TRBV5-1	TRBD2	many	CASSPGLAGTHYNEQFF	TGCGCCAGCAGCCCGGGACTAGCGGGGACTCATTACAATGAGCAGTTCTTC
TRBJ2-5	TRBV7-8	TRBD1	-	CASRLTGGQETQYF	TGTGCCAGCAGGCTGACAGGGGGGCAAGAGACCCAGTACTTC
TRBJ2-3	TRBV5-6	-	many	CASSSQKASIRTDTQYF	TGTGCCAGCAGCTCCCAAAAGGCTAGCATTCGCACAGATACGCAGTATTTT
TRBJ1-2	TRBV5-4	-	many	CASSGGGAMDYGYTF	TGTGCCAGCAGCGGGGGGGGGGCGATGGACTATGGCTACACCTTC
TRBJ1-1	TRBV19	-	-	CASSIMDTEAFF	TGTGCCAGTAGTATAATGGACACTGAAGCTTTCTTT
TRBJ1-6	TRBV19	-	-	CASSTTRDMASPLHF	TGTGCCAGTAGTACAACGCGGGACATGGCTTCACCCCTCCACTTT
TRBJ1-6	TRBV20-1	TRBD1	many	CSAREWEGASSPLHF	TGCAGTGCTAGAGAGTGGGAGGGGGCGTCTTCACCCCTCCACTTT
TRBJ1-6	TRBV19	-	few	CASSLGTSSVPLHF	TGTGCCAGTAGTCTCGGGACTTCATCGGTACCCCTCCACTTT
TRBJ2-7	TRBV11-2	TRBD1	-	CASSAGTGIYEQYF	TGTGCCAGCAGCGCCGGGACAGGGATCTACGAGCAGTACTTC